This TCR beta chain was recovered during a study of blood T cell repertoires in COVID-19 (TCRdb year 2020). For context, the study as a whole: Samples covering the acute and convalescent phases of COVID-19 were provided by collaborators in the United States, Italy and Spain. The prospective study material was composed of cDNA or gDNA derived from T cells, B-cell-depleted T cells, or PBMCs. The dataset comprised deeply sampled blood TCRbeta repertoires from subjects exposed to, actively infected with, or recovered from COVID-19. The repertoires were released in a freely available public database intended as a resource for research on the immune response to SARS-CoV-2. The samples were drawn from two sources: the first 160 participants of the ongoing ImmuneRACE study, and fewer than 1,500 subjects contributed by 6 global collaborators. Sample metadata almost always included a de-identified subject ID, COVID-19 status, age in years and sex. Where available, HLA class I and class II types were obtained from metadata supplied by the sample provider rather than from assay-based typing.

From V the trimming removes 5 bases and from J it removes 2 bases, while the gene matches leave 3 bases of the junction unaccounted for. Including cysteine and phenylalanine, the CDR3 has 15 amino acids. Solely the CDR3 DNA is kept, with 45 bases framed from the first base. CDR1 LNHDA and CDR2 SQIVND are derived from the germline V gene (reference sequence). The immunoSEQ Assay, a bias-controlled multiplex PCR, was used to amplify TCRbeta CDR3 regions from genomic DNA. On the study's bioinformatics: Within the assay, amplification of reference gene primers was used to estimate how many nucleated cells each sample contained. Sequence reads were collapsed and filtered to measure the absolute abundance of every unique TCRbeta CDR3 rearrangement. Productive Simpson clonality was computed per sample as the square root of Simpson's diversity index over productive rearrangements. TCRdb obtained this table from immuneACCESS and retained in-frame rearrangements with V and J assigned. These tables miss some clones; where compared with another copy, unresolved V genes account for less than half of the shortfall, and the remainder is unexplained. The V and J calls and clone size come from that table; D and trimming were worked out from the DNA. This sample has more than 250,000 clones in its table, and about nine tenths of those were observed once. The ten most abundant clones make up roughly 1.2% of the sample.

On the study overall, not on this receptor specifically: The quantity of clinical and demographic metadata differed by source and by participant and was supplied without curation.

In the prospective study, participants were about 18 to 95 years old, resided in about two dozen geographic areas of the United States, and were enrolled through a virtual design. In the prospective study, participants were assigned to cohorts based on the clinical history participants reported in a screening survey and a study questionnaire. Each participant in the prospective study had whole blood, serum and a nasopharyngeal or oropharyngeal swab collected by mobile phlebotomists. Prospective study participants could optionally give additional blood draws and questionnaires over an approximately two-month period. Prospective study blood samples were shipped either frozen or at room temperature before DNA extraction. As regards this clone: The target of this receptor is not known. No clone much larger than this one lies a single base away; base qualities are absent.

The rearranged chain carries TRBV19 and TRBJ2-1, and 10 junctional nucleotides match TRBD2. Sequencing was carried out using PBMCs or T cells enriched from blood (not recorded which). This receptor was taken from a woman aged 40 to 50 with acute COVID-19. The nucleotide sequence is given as TGTGCCAGTAGTCCTAGCGGGGGAGCCTACAATGAGCAGTTCTTC. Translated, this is CASSPSGGAYNEQFF.